The 10 T cell receptor beta chains below were found in one sample sequenced in a study of CD8 T cells in ankylosing spondylitis. TCRdb recomputed calls from the 5' RACE reads with MiXCR, one row per CDR3 protein. The sample has about 69,000 distinct CDR3 sequences, about 5% seen once. The sample taken for sequencing was blood, either unsorted or a sorted T cell fraction (not recorded which). The source is a male donor with ankylosing spondylitis or in good health (not recorded which).

A few counts support this clonotype. J is TRBJ2-1 and V is TRBV7-2, with a possible D match to TRBD2 (5 bases). Germline CDR1 reads SGHTA; CDR2 reads FQGNSA. The ends were cut back, 10 bases at V and 6 bases at J, with 16 bases in the middle. CDR3 length equals 13 residues. The DNA of the CDR3 is TGTGCCATTGTAGGGCGGGCGTCCAATGAGCAGTTCTTC. Its translation is CAIVGRASNEQFF.

This clonotype was found many times. A read error may be the cause here, since a much bigger clone is one base away. The chain uses TRBV5-5 and TRBJ1-5; D unclear. CDR1 is SGHKS, CDR2 YYEKEE, per germline (reference sequence). CDR3 length equals 13 residues. In DNA, the CDR3 is TGTACCAGCAGCTTGATGTCGGATCAGCCCCAGCATTTT. This codes for CTSSLMSDQPQHF.

This clonotype has ten or more counts. The rearrangement joins TRBV19 to TRBJ2-5; a possible D gene is TRBD1 (6 bases). This CDR3 is 16 amino acids long. V shed 1 base and J shed 4 bases, with 16 bases lying between them. From germline, CDR1 is LNHDA and CDR2 SQIVND (reference sequence). This CDR3 reads CASSIGSSIGGETQYF. The DNA for the CDR3 is TGTGCCAGTAGTATAGGAAGTAGTATAGGGGGAGAGACCCAGTACTTC.

The sample holds many counts of this clonotype. This rearrangement joins TRBV6-4 to TRBJ1-6, with D possibly matching TRBD1 (5 bases). The ends were cut back, 8 bases at V and 0 bases at J, with 26 bases in the middle. The CDR3 loop spans 20 amino acids. Per the germline V gene, CDR1 is MRHNA and CDR2 is SNTAGT. In DNA form, the CDR3 reads TGTGCCAGCGCCAACTCTCAGGGAAAAGAAAGGAGCTCCTATAATTCACCCCTCCACTTT. Translated: CASANSQGKERSSYNSPLHF.

The gene calls are TRBV30 and TRBJ2-7, with D perhaps matching TRBD2 (6 bases). V was cut by 2 bases and J by 2 bases, with 10 bases left in between. The germline CDR1 and CDR2 sequences are GTSNPN and SVGIG (reference sequence). This CDR3 is 13 amino acids long. CDR3 in amino acids: CAWSPGETYEQYF. The CDR3 bases are TGTGCCTGGAGTCCGGGGGAAACCTACGAGCAGTACTTC.

This clonotype was seen many times. The chain is built from TRBV29-1 and TRBJ1-1; 8 nucleotides agree with TRBD1. The CDR3 is made up of 13 amino acids. V trimming: 7 bases; J trimming: 5 bases; junction bases outside the gene matches: 9. Germline V gives CDR1 SQVTM, CDR2 ANQGSEA. This CDR3 reads CSDSQGAYTEAFF. For the CDR3, the DNA is TGCAGCGACTCCCAGGGGGCTTATACTGAAGCTTTCTTT.

By share, this clonotype counts as medium-sized. The chain employs TRBV29-1 and TRBJ2-7, with D tentatively TRBD1 (6 bases). The V and J ends lost 6 bases and 7 bases respectively, with 19 bases between them. The CDR3 is 13 residues long. CDR1 SQVTM and CDR2 ANQGSEA come from the germline V gene. In DNA form, the CDR3 reads TGCAGCGTCGCCACAGGGTTGGGCTATGAGCAGTACTTC. Amino acid sequence: CSVATGLGYEQYF.

For this clonotype: Compared with germline, one end of the junction differs, possibly owing to a read error. This chain uses TRBV28 with TRBJ1-5; maybe TRBD1 (5 bases). The CDR3 spans 12 residues. Per germline, CDR1 MDHEN and CDR2 SYDVKM. Written as DNA, the CDR3 is TGTGTCAGCAGTCACAAACCGGGGCCACAGCATTTT. Protein: CVSSHKPGPQHF.

This clonotype occurred many times. The chain combines TRBV18 with TRBJ1-1; D is undetermined. V lost 5 bases to trimming and J lost 10 bases, with 11 bases between them. The CDR3 sequence is 11 residues long. CDR1 KGHSH and CDR2 LQKENI come from the germline V gene. The CDR3 loop reads CASSDASGAFF. CDR3 nucleotides: TGTGCCAGCTCAGATGCCTCGGGAGCTTTCTTT.

This clonotype appeared many times. The chain links TRBV6-5 to TRBJ2-3; tentatively, D is TRBD2 (6 bases). The CDR3 has 14 residues. CDR1 and CDR2 (germline): MNHEY, SVGAGI. Deletions cut 5 bases from V and 2 bases from J, with 11 bases between. CDR3 coding DNA: TGTGCCAGCAGTCGGGACTCCTACACAGATACGCAGTATTTT. Translating it yields CASSRDSYTDTQYF.